This T cell receptor beta chain comes out of a study of T cell responses to AZD1222 COVID-19 vaccine. Notes on the study in general: Close to half of spike-specific TCRs reportedly recognize unmutated variant regions. Just a handful of AZD1222 recipients tested seropositive at baseline. Donors were largely white British and mainly female; clonal diversity was possibly underestimated.

Using immunoSEQ multiplex PCR, the repertoire was profiled, and TCRdb retains in-frame clones only, with some absent. Among 100,000 to 150,000 clones listed, around 84% were seen once. With regard to this clone: Its antigen remains unidentified. At one end the junction does not follow the germline gene, possibly because of a read error.

Germline V gene sequence: CDR1 KGHSH, CDR2 LQKENI. The CDR3 has 13 residues. This chain uses TRBV18 with TRBJ1-3; D ambiguous. The TCR sequence derives from an adult in good health. Sequences were derived from peripheral blood, sampled on day 0 of AZD1222 vaccination. The CDR3, as DNA: TGTGCCAGCTCACTTTTCCCGGGCCCACCCATTTTGTTT. Translating gives CASSLFPGPPILF.